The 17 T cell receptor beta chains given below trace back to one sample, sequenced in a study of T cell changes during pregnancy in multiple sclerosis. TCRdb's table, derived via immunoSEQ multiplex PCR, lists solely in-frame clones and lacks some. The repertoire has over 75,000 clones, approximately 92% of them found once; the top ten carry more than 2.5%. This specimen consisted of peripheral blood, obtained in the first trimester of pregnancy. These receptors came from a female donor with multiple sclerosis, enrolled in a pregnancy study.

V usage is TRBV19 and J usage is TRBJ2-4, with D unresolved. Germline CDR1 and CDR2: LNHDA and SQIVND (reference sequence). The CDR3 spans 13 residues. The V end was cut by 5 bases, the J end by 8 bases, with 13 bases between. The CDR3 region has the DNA TGTGCCAGTAGTGCGAGGTCCTCGGACATTCAGTACTTC. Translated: CASSARSSDIQYF. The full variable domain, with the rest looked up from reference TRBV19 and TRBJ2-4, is DGGITQSPKYLFRKEGQNVTLSCEQNLNHDAMYWYRQDPGQGLRLIYYSQIVNDFQKGDIAEGYSVSREKKESFPLTVTSAQKNPTAFYLCASSARSSDIQYFGAGTRLSVL.

Here the CDR3 reads CASRLTSGRTGELFF. The CDR3 region has the DNA TGTGCCAGCAGACTGACTAGCGGGAGAACCGGGGAGCTGTTTTTT. The chain has TRBV7-9 and TRBJ2-2; 12 bases are shared with TRBD2. The CDR3 sequence is 15 residues long. J gave up 5 bases and V 6 bases, and 4 bases lay outside the gene matches. Germline CDR1 is SEHNR and CDR2 is FQNEAQ (reference sequence).

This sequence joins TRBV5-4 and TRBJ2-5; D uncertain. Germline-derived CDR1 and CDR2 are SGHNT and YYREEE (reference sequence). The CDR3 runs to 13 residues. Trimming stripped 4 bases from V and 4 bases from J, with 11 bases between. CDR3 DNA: TGTGCCAGCAGCCGAGCCGTCACAGAGACCCAGTACTTC. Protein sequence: CASSRAVTETQYF.

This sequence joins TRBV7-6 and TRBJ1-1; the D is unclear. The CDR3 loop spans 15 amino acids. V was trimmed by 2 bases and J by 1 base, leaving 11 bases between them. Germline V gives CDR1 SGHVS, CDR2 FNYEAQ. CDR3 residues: CASSLSLDKNTEAFF. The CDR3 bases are TGTGCCAGCAGCTTATCCCTCGACAAGAACACTGAAGCTTTCTTT.

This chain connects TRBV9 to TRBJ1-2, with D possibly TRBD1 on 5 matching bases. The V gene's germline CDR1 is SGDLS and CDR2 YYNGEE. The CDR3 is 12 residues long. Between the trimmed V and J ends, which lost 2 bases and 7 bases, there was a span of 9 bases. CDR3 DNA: TGTGCCAGCAGCGTCCAGGGCAGTGGCTACACCTTC. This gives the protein CASSVQGSGYTF.

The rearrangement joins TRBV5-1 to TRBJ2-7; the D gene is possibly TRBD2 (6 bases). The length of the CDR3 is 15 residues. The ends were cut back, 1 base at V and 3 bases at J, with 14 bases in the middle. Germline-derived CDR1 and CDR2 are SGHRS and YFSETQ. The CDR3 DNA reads TGCGCCAGCAGCTTGAATTCGGGAGCAGACTACGAGCAGTACTTC. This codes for CASSLNSGADYEQYF.

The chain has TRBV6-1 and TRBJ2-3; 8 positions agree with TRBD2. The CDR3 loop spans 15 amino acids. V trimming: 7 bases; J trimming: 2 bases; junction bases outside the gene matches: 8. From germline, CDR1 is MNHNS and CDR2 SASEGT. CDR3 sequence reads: CASTSSGSNTDTQYF. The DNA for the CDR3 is TGTGCCAGCACCTCAAGCGGGAGTAACACAGATACGCAGTATTTT.

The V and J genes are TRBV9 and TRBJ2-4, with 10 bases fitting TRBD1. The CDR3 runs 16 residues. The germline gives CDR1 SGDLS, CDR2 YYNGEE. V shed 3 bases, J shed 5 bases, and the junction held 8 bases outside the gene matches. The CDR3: CASSANRDRGQNIQYF. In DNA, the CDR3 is TGTGCCAGCAGCGCAAACCGGGACAGGGGACAAAACATTCAGTACTTC.

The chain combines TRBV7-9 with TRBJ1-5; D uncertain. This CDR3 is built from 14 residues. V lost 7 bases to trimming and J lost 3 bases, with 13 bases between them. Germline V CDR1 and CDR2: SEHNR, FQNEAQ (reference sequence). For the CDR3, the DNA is TGTGCCAGCACCGAAGACGGGTCCAATCAGCCCCAGCATTTT. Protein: CASTEDGSNQPQHF.

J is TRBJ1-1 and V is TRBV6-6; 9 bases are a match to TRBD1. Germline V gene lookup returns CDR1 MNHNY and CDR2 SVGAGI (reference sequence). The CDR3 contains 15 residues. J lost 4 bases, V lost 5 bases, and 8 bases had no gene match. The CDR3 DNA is TGTGCCAGCAGTCACCGACAGGGGGTTGGCACTGAAGCTTTCTTT. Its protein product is CASSHRQGVGTEAFF.

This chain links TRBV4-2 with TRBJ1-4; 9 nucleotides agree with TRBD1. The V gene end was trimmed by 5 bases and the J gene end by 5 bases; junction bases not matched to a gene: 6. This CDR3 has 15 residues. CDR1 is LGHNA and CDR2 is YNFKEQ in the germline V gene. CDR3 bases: TGTGCCAGCAGCGCATCCGGGACAGGGAATGAAAAACTGTTTTTT. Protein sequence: CASSASGTGNEKLFF.

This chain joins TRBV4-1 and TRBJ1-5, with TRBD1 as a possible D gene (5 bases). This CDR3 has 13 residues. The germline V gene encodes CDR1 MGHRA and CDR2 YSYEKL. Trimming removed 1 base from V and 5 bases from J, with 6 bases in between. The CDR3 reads CASSQGGDQPQHF. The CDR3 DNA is TGCGCCAGCAGCCAAGGGGGGGATCAGCCCCAGCATTTT.

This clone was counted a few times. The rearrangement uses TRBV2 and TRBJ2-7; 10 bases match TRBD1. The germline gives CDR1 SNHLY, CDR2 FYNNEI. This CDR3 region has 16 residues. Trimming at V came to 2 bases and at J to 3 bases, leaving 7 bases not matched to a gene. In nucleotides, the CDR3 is TGTGCCAGCAGTGAACGCCGGGACAGGGGTAGCTACGAGCAGTACTTC. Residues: CASSERRDRGSYEQYF.

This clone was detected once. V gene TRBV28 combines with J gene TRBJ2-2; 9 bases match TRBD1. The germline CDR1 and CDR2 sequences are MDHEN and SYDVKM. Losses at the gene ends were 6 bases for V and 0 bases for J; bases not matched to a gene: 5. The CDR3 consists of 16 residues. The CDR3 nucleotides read TGTGCCAGCAGCCCCCGACAGGGGGCGAACACCGGGGAGCTGTTTTTT. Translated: CASSPRQGANTGELFF.

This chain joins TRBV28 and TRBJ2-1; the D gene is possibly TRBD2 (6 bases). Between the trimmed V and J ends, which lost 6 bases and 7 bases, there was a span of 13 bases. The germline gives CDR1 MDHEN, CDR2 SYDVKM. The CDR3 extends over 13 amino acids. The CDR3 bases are TGTGCCAGCAGGTTAAGTGGGAGGAATGAGCAGTTCTTC. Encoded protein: CASRLSGRNEQFF. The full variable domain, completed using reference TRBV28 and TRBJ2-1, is DVKVTQSSRYLVKRTGEKVFLECVQDMDHENMFWYRQDPGLGLRLIYFSYDVKMKEKGDIPEGYSVSREKKERFSLILESASTNQTSMYLCASRLSGRNEQFFGPGTRLTVL.

The CDR3 DNA reads as TGTGCCAGCAGCATCGGGAGCTCTGGGGCCAACGTCCTGACTTTC. Amino acid sequence: CASSIGSSGANVLTF. This chain uses TRBV7-2 with TRBJ2-6; perhaps TRBD2 as D (6 bases). The germline V and J ends were trimmed by 5 bases and 0 bases, with 8 bases remaining between them. Germline values: CDR1 SGHTA, CDR2 FQGNSA. This CDR3 region has 15 residues.

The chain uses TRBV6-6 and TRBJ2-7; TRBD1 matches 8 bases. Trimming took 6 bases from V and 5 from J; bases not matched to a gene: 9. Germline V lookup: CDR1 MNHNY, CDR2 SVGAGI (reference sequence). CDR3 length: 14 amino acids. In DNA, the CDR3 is TGTGCCAGCAGACCAGGGGGCCTTATGAACGAGCAGTACTTC. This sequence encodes CASRPGGLMNEQYF.